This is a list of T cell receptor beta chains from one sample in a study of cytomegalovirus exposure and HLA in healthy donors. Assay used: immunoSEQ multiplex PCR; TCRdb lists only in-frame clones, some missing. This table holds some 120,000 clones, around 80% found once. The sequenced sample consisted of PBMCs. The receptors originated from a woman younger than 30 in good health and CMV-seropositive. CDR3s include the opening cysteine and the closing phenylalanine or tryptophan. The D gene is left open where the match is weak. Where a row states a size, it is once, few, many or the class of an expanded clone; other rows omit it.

CASSSFSGELFF	TGTGCCAGCAGCTCCTTTTCCGGGGAGCTGTTTTTT	.	.	TRBJ2-2	TRBV9
CASSSHRGVVGELFF	TGTGCCAGCAGCTCTCACCGGGGGGTTGTTGGGGAGCTGTTTTTT	.	TRBD2	TRBJ2-2	TRBV11-3
CASSADRGHQPQHF	TGTGCCAGCAGTGCCGACAGGGGGCATCAGCCCCAGCATTTT	.	TRBD1	TRBJ1-5	TRBV6-1
CASSWDVGGYEQYF	TGCGCCAGCAGCTGGGACGTCGGGGGCTACGAGCAGTACTTC	.	.	TRBJ2-7	TRBV5-1
CASSLGTTYEQYF	TGTGCCAGCAGCTTAGGCACTACCTACGAGCAGTACTTC	.	.	TRBJ2-7	TRBV5-6
CASSLFSRDRGVYSNQPQHF	TGTGCCAGCAGCTTGTTTTCGCGGGACAGGGGAGTATATAGCAATCAGCCCCAGCATTTT	.	TRBD1	TRBJ1-5	TRBV5-4
CASSQERGGLDTQYF	TGTGCCAGCAGCCAAGAGCGGGGGGGCTTAGATACGCAGTATTTT	.	TRBD2	TRBJ2-3	TRBV4-2
CASNRQGRNEAFF	TGTGCCAGCAACCGACAGGGTAGGAATGAAGCTTTCTTT	.	TRBD1	TRBJ1-1	TRBV6-5
CASSLTSGSTDTQYF	TGTGCCAGCAGCTTGACTAGCGGTAGCACAGATACGCAGTATTTT	.	TRBD2	TRBJ2-3	TRBV5-4
CASSLQAGGNIQYF	TGTGCCAGCAGTTTACAGGCCGGAGGGAACATTCAGTACTTC	once	.	TRBJ2-4	TRBV28
CASSIGQAEVGNQPQHF	TGTGCCAGCAGCATCGGACAGGCCGAAGTTGGCAATCAGCCCCAGCATTTT	.	TRBD1	TRBJ1-5	TRBV11-2
CAIEPSRPQHF	TGTGCCATTGAGCCCTCACGGCCCCAGCATTTT	.	.	TRBJ1-5	TRBV10-3
CASSPKGAAGYTF	TGTGCCAGCTCACCTAAAGGGGCTGCCGGCTACACCTTC	.	.	TRBJ1-2	TRBV18
CASMRGIGSPLHF	TGTGCCAGCATGCGAGGGATCGGTTCACCCCTCCACTTT	.	.	TRBJ1-6	TRBV5-5
CASTRTSGYEQYF	TGTGCCAGCACCCGGACTAGCGGATACGAGCAGTACTTC	.	.	TRBJ2-7	TRBV12-1
CASSLTGGEAFF	TGCGCCAGCAGCCTGACAGGGGGTGAAGCTTTCTTT	.	TRBD1	TRBJ1-1	TRBV4-1
CASSRQGLNQPQHF	TGTGCCAGCAGTCGACAGGGACTCAATCAGCCCCAGCATTTT	.	TRBD1	TRBJ1-5	TRBV11-2
CASSFLGSDEQFF	TGTGCCAGCAGCTTTCTGGGGAGCGATGAGCAGTTCTTC	once	.	TRBJ2-1	TRBV6-4
CASSVGQFTFYEQYF	TGTGCCAGCAGCGTGGGACAGTTTACGTTCTACGAGCAGTACTTC	.	TRBD1	TRBJ2-7	TRBV9
CASSSRLVQRGEVETQYF	TGTGCCAGCAGCTCCAGACTGGTCCAGCGGGGGGAGGTAGAGACCCAGTACTTC	.	TRBD2	TRBJ2-5	TRBV7-9
CASSSTSGGAAGELFF	TGTGCCAGCAGCTCAACCTCGGGGGGCGCGGCCGGGGAGCTGTTTTTT	.	.	TRBJ2-2	TRBV7-6
CSVEESGTTDTQYF	TGCAGCGTTGAAGAATCGGGAACCACAGATACGCAGTATTTT	.	.	TRBJ2-3	TRBV29-1
CASSLAGGPPNEQFF	TGTGCCAGCAGCCTCGCGGGGGGGCCCCCCAATGAGCAGTTCTTC	.	TRBD2	TRBJ2-1	TRBV9
CASSFGTGGHYGYTF	TGTGCCAGCAGCTTCGGGACAGGGGGGCACTATGGCTACACCTTC	.	TRBD1	TRBJ1-2	TRBV5-8
CACSGGQDTGELFF	TGTGCCTGCTCGGGGGGGCAGGACACCGGGGAGCTGTTTTTT	.	TRBD2	TRBJ2-2	TRBV6-1
CASSEDLAGAYNEQFF	TGTGCCAGCAGTGAGGATCTAGCGGGGGCCTACAATGAGCAGTTCTTC	.	TRBD2	TRBJ2-1	TRBV6-1
CASSYSYTDTQYF	TGTGCCAGCAGTTACTCGTACACAGATACGCAGTATTTT	.	.	TRBJ2-3	TRBV6-5
CASSRRAGEETQYF	TGTGCCAGCAGCCGGCGAGCGGGGGAAGAGACCCAGTACTTC	.	TRBD2	TRBJ2-5	TRBV11-2
CASSPEQGGSPLHF	TGTGCCAGCTCACCCGAGCAGGGAGGATCACCCCTCCACTTT	.	.	TRBJ1-6	TRBV18
CASSAPRGPQHF	TGTGCCAGCAGTGCCCCCAGGGGGCCCCAGCATTTT	.	.	TRBJ1-5	TRBV6-6
CASSLDRANEQYF	TGTGCCAGTAGTTTGGACAGGGCCAACGAGCAGTACTTC	.	TRBD1	TRBJ2-7	TRBV19
CAISVTTGRREQFF	TGTGCCATCAGTGTCACGACAGGGCGGCGGGAGCAGTTCTTC	.	TRBD1	TRBJ2-1	TRBV10-3
CASSKAGGNEAFF	TGTGCCAGCAGCAAAGCAGGCGGAAATGAAGCTTTCTTT	.	.	TRBJ1-1	TRBV21-1
CASSDQFSNQPQHF	TGTGCCAGCAGCGACCAGTTTAGCAATCAGCCCCAGCATTTT	.	.	TRBJ1-5	TRBV9
CASTLERNYGYTF	TGCGCCAGCACCCTAGAACGGAACTATGGCTACACCTTC	.	.	TRBJ1-2	TRBV10-2
CASSLDPAPTNEQYF	TGTGCCAGCAGCTTAGACCCTGCGCCCACTAACGAGCAGTACTTC	.	.	TRBJ2-7	TRBV7-8
CASRGQGEQPQHF	TGTGCCAGCAGGGGACAGGGCGAACAGCCCCAGCATTTT	.	TRBD1	TRBJ1-5	TRBV28
CASSPRTGGLGEQYF	TGTGCCAGCAGTCCGCGGACGGGGGGCTTGGGGGAGCAGTACTTC	few	.	TRBJ2-7	TRBV28
CASSYRDRGGSPLHF	TGTGCCAGCAGCTACCGGGACAGGGGCGGTTCACCCCTCCACTTT	.	TRBD1	TRBJ1-6	TRBV5-4
CASSTTGMGNQPQHF	TGTGCCAGTAGTACTACAGGGATGGGAAATCAGCCCCAGCATTTT	once	.	TRBJ1-5	TRBV19
CASTLGGAGGTYEQYF	TGTGCCAGCACGTTGGGGGGCGCGGGGGGGACCTACGAGCAGTACTTC	.	TRBD2	TRBJ2-7	TRBV28
CASSLETLSPLHF	TGTGCCAGCAGTTTAGAGACTCTTTCACCCCTCCACTTT	once	.	TRBJ1-6	TRBV28
CASSQVLRTVGVVYEQYF	TGCGCCAGCAGCCAAGTTCTTCGGACAGTAGGGGTAGTCTACGAGCAGTACTTC	.	.	TRBJ2-7	TRBV4-1
CASSGAGLELYEQYF	TGTGCCAGCAGCGGCGCGGGGTTAGAACTCTACGAGCAGTACTTC	.	.	TRBJ2-7	TRBV11-2
CASSLGRGGIQETQYF	TGTGCCAGCAGCTTAGGGCGGGGGGGCATCCAAGAGACCCAGTACTTC	.	TRBD2	TRBJ2-5	TRBV11-2
CAWSPQALEQYF	TGTGCCTGGAGTCCGCAAGCCCTCGAGCAGTACTTC	.	.	TRBJ2-7	TRBV30
CASSEGDDYGYTF	TGTGCCAGCTCAGAGGGGGATGACTATGGCTACACCTTC	.	.	TRBJ1-2	TRBV18